The 14 T cell receptor beta chains below were found in one sample sequenced in a study of T cell repertoires in cytomegalovirus infection. One entry per CDR3 protein, called by TCRdb with MiXCR from the reads. The sample has about 150,000 distinct CDR3 sequences, about 32% seen once; the top ten hold 45% to 55%. No antigens are known for them. Sample: CD8+ T cells from cultured PBMCs, taken from culture after CMV antigen stimulation. Receptor source: a human donor in good health (CMV status not recorded). Some clones in this sample may be carry-over from other donors' samples.

Here the CDR3 reads CASSLPGAGDRRNEQFF. Written as DNA, the CDR3 is TGTGCCAGCAGTCTCCCAGGAGCGGGGGACCGCCGGAATGAGCAGTTCTTC. The chain combines TRBV2 with TRBJ2-1, with 8 positions matching TRBD2. Germline V gene data show CDR1 as SNHLY and CDR2 as FYNNEI. V shed 5 bases, J shed 7 bases, and the junction held 16 bases outside the gene matches. The CDR3 sequence is 17 residues long.

The rearrangement links TRBV29-1 to TRBJ2-1; D might be TRBD1 (6 bases). There are 13 residues in the CDR3. Germline-derived CDR1 and CDR2 are SQVTM and ANQGSEA. The V and J ends lost 5 bases and 5 bases respectively, with 13 bases between them. The CDR3 nucleotides read TGCAGCGTTATGACAGGTGTTAACAATGAGCAGTTCTTC. It yields the protein CSVMTGVNNEQFF.

V usage is TRBV11-2 and J usage is TRBJ1-2; no definite D call. Germline V gene lookup returns CDR1 SGHAT and CDR2 FQNNGV. There are 14 residues in the CDR3. V lost 3 bases and J 0 bases, leaving 8 bases between the germline ends. CDR3 protein: CASSLGDSNYGYTF. As DNA, the CDR3 is TGTGCCAGCAGCTTGGGAGATTCTAACTATGGCTACACCTTC.

The chain has TRBV3-1 and TRBJ1-4, with D perhaps TRBD1 (6 bases). Germline V lookup: CDR1 LGHDT, CDR2 YNNKEL (reference sequence). V gave up 5 bases and J gave up 8 bases, with 18 bases separating them. This CDR3 region has 15 residues. Written as DNA, the CDR3 is TGTGCCAGCAGCTCATTTCAGGGGCGTAACGAAAAACTGTTTTTT. Residues: CASSSFQGRNEKLFF.

This clonotype was seen at least ten times. The J gene is TRBJ1-2, the V gene TRBV12-5; TRBD1 might be the D (5 bases). This CDR3 has 16 amino acids. Trimming removed 0 bases from V and 3 bases from J, with 14 bases in between. Germline V gives CDR1 LGHNT, CDR2 FRNRAP. The CDR3 DNA follows: TGTGCTAGTGGTTTGGTAGTCGGACACCCTGACTATGGCTACACCTTC. It encodes CASGLVVGHPDYGYTF.

The chain recombines TRBV7-9 with TRBJ2-3; D is uncertain. Germline CDR1 SEHNR, CDR2 FQNEAQ (reference sequence). V lost 1 base and J lost 3, with 11 bases in between. The CDR3 spans 15 residues. The CDR3 sequence: CASSLEVALTDTQYF. The CDR3 coding sequence is TGTGCCAGCAGCTTAGAGGTTGCGCTAACAGATACGCAGTATTTT. The whole variable domain, remainder taken from reference TRBV7-9 and TRBJ2-3, is DTGVSQNPRHKITKRGQNVTFRCDPISEHNRLYWYRQTLGQGPEFLTYFQNEAQLEKSRLLSDRFSAERPKGSFSTLEIQRTEQGDSAMYLCASSLEVALTDTQYFGPGTRLTVL.

V and J are TRBV4-1 and TRBJ1-1, with D possibly being TRBD1 (6 bases). Trimming stripped 0 bases from V and 0 bases from J, with 8 bases between. CDR1 is MGHRA and CDR2 is YSYEKL in the germline V gene. This CDR3 has 15 residues. The CDR3 DNA is TGCGCCAGCAGCCAAGAGCAGGGGATGAACACTGAAGCTTTCTTT. Its protein is CASSQEQGMNTEAFF.

The chain couples TRBV28 to TRBJ1-1; 7 nucleotides line up with TRBD1. V lost 5 bases, J lost 6 bases, and 6 bases stayed unmatched. Germline V gene data show CDR1 as MDHEN and CDR2 as SYDVKM. This CDR3 spans 13 amino acids. The CDR3 nucleotides are TGTGCCAGCAGTCCAGGGGGTATCGCTGAAGCTTTCTTT. The encoded protein is CASSPGGIAEAFF.

The sample holds a few counts of this clonotype. The V and J genes are TRBV12-3 or TRBV12-4 and TRBJ1-5; D is unresolved. Between the trimmed V and J ends, which lost 0 bases and 7 bases, there was a span of 10 bases. This CDR3 is built from 14 residues. CDR3 protein: CASSLASTEQPQHF. The CDR3 nucleotides are TGTGCCAGCAGTTTAGCGTCCACCGAACAGCCCCAGCATTTT.

This clonotype was seen a handful of times. The genes are TRBV7-9 and TRBJ1-2; a possible D gene is TRBD1 (5 bases). Germline CDR1 reads SEHNR; CDR2 reads FQNEAQ (reference sequence). V was pared by 5 bases and J by 4 bases, with 14 bases between. CDR3 length equals 14 residues. CDR3 sequence: CASSPTGGGYGYTF. DNA of the CDR3: TGTGCCAGCAGCCCAACCGGCGGGGGCTATGGCTACACCTTC.

In this sample, this clonotype turned up once. This rearrangement joins TRBV28 to TRBJ2-1, with TRBD2 as a possible D gene (6 bases). CDR1 and CDR2 from the germline V gene are MDHEN and SYDVKM. The CDR3 length is 15 residues. The V and J ends lost 4 bases and 5 bases respectively, with 15 bases between them. DNA of the CDR3: TGTGCCAGCAGTTCCCGGGTAGCGGAGGACAATGAGCAGTTCTTC. This translates into CASSSRVAEDNEQFF. The whole variable domain, filled in from reference TRBV28 and TRBJ2-1, reads DVKVTQSSRYLVKRTGEKVFLECVQDMDHENMFWYRQDPGLGLRLIYFSYDVKMKEKGDIPEGYSVSREKKERFSLILESASTNQTSMYLCASSSRVAEDNEQFFGPGTRLTVL.

V is TRBV6-1 and J is TRBJ1-1; tentative D call: TRBD1 (5 bases). CDR3 length equals 15 residues. Germline V gives CDR1 MNHNS, CDR2 SASEGT. The germline V and J ends were trimmed by 7 bases and 0 bases, with 15 bases remaining between them. The CDR3 bases are TGTGCCAGCATCGTTGGCAGGGATATGAACACTGAAGCTTTCTTT. It encodes CASIVGRDMNTEAFF.

At least ten counts were recorded for this clonotype. The gene calls are TRBV7-8 and TRBJ2-1; 8 nucleotides align to TRBD1. The germline gives CDR1 SGHVS, CDR2 FQNEAQ. This CDR3 region has 17 residues. V trimming: 5 bases; J trimming: 8 bases; junction bases outside the gene matches: 17. The CDR3 protein is CASSTRGNRGLFDEQFF. The CDR3 DNA reads TGTGCCAGCAGCACTAGGGGGAACAGGGGGTTATTCGATGAGCAGTTCTTC.

The chain couples TRBV11-1 to TRBJ1-4; D might be TRBD1 (6 bases). Between the trimmed V and J ends, which lost 5 bases and 4 bases, there was a span of 11 bases. This CDR3 spans 14 amino acids. Looked up from germline, CDR1 is SGHAT and CDR2 is FQDESV (reference sequence). This CDR3 is CASSTWTDNEKLFF. CDR3 nucleotide sequence: TGTGCCAGCAGCACCTGGACAGATAATGAAAAACTGTTTTTT.